The clone carrying this T cell receptor beta chain was recorded once. This sample was taken from a study of blood T cell repertoires in COVID-19. Enrolment of Seattle patients took place during active infection, and they were followed longitudinally. The table came from immunoSEQ multiplex PCR; TCRdb's copy has only in-frame clones and leaves some out. The sample lists 150,000 or so clones; 83% were seen once. Per the germline V gene, CDR1 is ENHRY and CDR2 is SYGVKD. Losses at the gene ends were 8 bases for V and 6 bases for J; bases not matched to a gene: 7. The CDR3 runs to 14 residues. Sequenced sample: peripheral blood. The J gene is TRBJ2-2, the V gene TRBV10-3; the match to TRBD2 covers 9 bases. The clonotype originates from a woman aged 55-69 years with COVID-19, enrolled during active disease. The CDR3: CAIGIAGVPGELFF. The CDR3 DNA sequence: TGTGCCATCGGGATAGCGGGGGTCCCCGGGGAGCTGTTTTTT.